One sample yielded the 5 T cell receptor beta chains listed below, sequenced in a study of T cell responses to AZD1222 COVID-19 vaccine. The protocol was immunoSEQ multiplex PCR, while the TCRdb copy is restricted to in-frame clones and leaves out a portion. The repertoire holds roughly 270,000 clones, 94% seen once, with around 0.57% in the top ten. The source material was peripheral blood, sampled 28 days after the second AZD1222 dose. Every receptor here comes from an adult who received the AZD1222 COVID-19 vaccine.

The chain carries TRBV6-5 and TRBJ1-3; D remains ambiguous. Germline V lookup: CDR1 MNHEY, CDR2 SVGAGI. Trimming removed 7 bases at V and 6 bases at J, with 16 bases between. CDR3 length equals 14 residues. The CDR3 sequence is CASTRTSYANTIYF. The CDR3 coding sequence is TGTGCCAGCACCCGAACCAGTTATGCAAACACCATATATTTT.

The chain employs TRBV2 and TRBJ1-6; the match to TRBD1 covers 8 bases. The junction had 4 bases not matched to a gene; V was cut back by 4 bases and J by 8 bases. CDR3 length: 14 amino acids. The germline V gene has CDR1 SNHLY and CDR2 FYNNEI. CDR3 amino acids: CASSGTGYDSPLHF. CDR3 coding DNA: TGTGCCAGCAGTGGGACAGGGTACGATTCACCCCTCCACTTT.

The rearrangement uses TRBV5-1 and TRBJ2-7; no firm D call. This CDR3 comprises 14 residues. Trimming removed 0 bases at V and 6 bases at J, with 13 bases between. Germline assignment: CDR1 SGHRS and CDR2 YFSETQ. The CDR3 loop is CASSLGREPLEQYF. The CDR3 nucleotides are TGCGCCAGCAGCTTGGGGCGAGAACCCCTCGAGCAGTACTTC.

DNA of the CDR3: TGCGCCAGCAGCCGACAGGGGGATACCTACGAGCAGTACTTC. Protein sequence: CASSRQGDTYEQYF. The chain employs TRBV5-1 and TRBJ2-7; 9 bases fit TRBD1. V trimming: 4 bases; J trimming: 2 bases; junction bases outside the gene matches: 4. This CDR3 is 14 amino acids long. Germline values: CDR1 SGHRS, CDR2 YFSETQ. Full variable domain (outside the CDR3, taken from reference TRBV5-1 and TRBJ2-7): KAGVTQTPRYLIKTRGQQVTLSCSPISGHRSVSWYQQTPGQGLQFLFEYFSETQRNKGNFPGRFSGRQFSNSRSEMNVSTLELGDSALYLCASSRQGDTYEQYFGPGTRLTVT.

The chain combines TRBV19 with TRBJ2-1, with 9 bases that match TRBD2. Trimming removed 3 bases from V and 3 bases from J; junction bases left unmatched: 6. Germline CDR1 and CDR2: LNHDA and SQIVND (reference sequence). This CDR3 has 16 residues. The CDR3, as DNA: TGTGCCAGTAGTATGGTTGGCGGGAGGGACTACAATGAGCAGTTCTTC. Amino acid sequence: CASSMVGGRDYNEQFF.